A single sample gave rise to the 8 T cell receptor beta chains below, sequenced in a study of blood T cell repertoires in COVID-19. Assay: immunoSEQ multiplex PCR; the TCRdb copy retains only in-frame clones and omits some. The sample includes 290,000 or so clones, 87% of them seen just once. The sample was peripheral blood. The receptors originated from a man younger than 35 with active or convalescent COVID-19.

CDR3 coding DNA: TGTGCCAGTAGAGACCAAGGGGGTGGTCCCTACGAGCAGTACTTC. Amino acid sequence: CASRDQGGGPYEQYF. The V gene is TRBV19, the J gene TRBJ2-7, with TRBD1 as a possible D gene (6 bases). V lost 6 bases, J lost 2 bases, and 17 bases lay in between. The CDR3 spans 15 residues. Germline V gene sequence: CDR1 LNHDA, CDR2 SQIVND (reference sequence).

J is TRBJ2-3 and V is TRBV15; TRBD1 matches at 10 bases. With 4 bases clipped from V and 4 bases from J, the junction kept 5 bases outside the gene matches. From germline, CDR1 is LNHNV and CDR2 YYDKDF (reference sequence). The CDR3 length is 15 residues. The CDR3 DNA is TGTGCCACCAGCACACGGGACAGGGGACCAGATACGCAGTATTTT. Translation: CATSTRDRGPDTQYF.

The chain has TRBV7-9 and TRBJ1-4; possibly TRBD1 for D (6 bases). From germline, CDR1 is SEHNR and CDR2 FQNEAQ (reference sequence). V lost 4 bases, J lost 5 bases, and 11 bases lay in between. The CDR3 loop spans 14 amino acids. The CDR3 spells CASSSRGPNEKLFF. DNA of the CDR3: TGTGCCAGCAGCTCCAGGGGCCCCAATGAAAAACTGTTTTTT.

CDR3 loop: CANNRQLNYGYTF. DNA for the CDR3: TGTGCCAATAATCGACAGCTTAACTATGGCTACACCTTC. V gene TRBV2 combines with J gene TRBJ1-2; TRBD1 might be the D (5 bases). The CDR3 has 13 amino acids. V was cut by 10 bases and J by 1 base, with 13 bases left in between. The germline gives CDR1 SNHLY, CDR2 FYNNEI.

The chain couples TRBV27 to TRBJ1-2, with TRBD1 identical over 9 bases. In germline, CDR1 is MNHEY, CDR2 SMNVEV (reference sequence). Trimming took 5 bases from V and 7 from J; bases not matched to a gene: 8. The CDR3 sequence is 14 residues long. CDR3 nucleotides: TGTGCCAGCAGTAGGGGACAGGGAGTTTCTGGCTACACCTTC. Its protein is CASSRGQGVSGYTF.

The chain is built from TRBV7-2 and TRBJ1-1, with D possibly TRBD1 on 5 matching bases. Germline values: CDR1 SGHTA, CDR2 FQGNSA. V was cut by 1 base and J by 1 base, with 10 bases left in between. The CDR3 has 15 residues. The DNA for the CDR3 is TGTGCCAGCAGCTTAGGTCCAGGGTGGAACACTGAAGCTTTCTTT. Translating it yields CASSLGPGWNTEAFF. The whole variable domain, remainder taken from reference TRBV7-2 and TRBJ1-1, is GAGVSQSPSNKVTEKGKDVELRCDPISGHTALYWYRQSLGQGLEFLIYFQGNSAPDKSGLPSDRFSAERTGGSVSTLTIQRTQQEDSAVYLCASSLGPGWNTEAFFGQGTRLTVV.

V is TRBV5-1 and J is TRBJ2-1, with TRBD2 matching 7 bases. Germline CDR1 reads SGHRS; CDR2 reads YFSETQ. The CDR3 is 16 amino acids. The trim removed 0 bases at V and 10 bases at J, leaving 13 bases unmatched. CDR3 region: CASSLVWAGDTWEQFF. In DNA, the CDR3 is TGCGCCAGCAGCTTGGTATGGGCGGGAGACACTTGGGAGCAGTTCTTC.

CDR3 loop: CASSFRDLNEQFF. Here the CDR3 DNA reads TGTGCCAGCAGTTTCCGGGACTTAAATGAGCAGTTCTTC. This chain links TRBV27 with TRBJ2-1; a weak D match, TRBD2 (6 bases). V gave up 3 bases and J gave up 7 bases, with 10 bases separating them. This CDR3 has 13 residues. Germline V gives CDR1 MNHEY, CDR2 SMNVEV (reference sequence).